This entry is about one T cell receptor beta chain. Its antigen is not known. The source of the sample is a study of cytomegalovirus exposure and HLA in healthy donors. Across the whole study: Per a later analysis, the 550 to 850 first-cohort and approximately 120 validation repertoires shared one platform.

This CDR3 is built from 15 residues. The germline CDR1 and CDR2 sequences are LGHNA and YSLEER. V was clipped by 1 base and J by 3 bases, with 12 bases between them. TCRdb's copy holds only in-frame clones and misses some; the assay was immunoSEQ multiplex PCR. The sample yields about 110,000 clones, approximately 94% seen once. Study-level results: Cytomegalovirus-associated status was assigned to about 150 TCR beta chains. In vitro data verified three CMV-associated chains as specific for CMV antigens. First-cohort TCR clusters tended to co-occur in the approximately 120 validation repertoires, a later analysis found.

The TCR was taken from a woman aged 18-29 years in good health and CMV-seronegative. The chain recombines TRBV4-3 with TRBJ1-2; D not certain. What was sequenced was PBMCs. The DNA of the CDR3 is TGCGCCAGCAGCCAAGTGTGGGCAAATGACTATGGCTACACCTTC. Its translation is CASSQVWANDYGYTF.